What follows is one TCR beta chain and its context. Then a second PCR, running roughly 7 to 11 cycles, was carried out with a sample-barcoded 5' primer and a J-beta primer mix. The authors tagged each cDNA molecule using a template-switch adaptor with 12 random nucleotides. TCRdb redid the calling of the 5' RACE reads with MiXCR, one entry per CDR3 protein. This sample has about 940,000 distinct CDR3 sequences; about 44% occur once, and the top ten carry about an eighth. V was clipped by 3 bases and J by 2 bases, with 7 bases between them. This CDR3 spans 12 amino acids. Per germline, CDR1 DFQATT and CDR2 SNEGSKA (reference sequence). The data originate from a study of blood T cells in healthy people across ages. Study in general: Template switching picked up about one barcoded beta molecule for each two T cells.

Sequenced: blood. The chain combines TRBV20-1 with TRBJ2-5; D perhaps matches TRBD1 (6 bases). The sequence derives from a young man in good health. This CDR3 reads CSASQGQETQYF. CDR3 DNA sequence: TGCAGTGCTAGTCAGGGGCAAGAGACCCAGTACTTC.